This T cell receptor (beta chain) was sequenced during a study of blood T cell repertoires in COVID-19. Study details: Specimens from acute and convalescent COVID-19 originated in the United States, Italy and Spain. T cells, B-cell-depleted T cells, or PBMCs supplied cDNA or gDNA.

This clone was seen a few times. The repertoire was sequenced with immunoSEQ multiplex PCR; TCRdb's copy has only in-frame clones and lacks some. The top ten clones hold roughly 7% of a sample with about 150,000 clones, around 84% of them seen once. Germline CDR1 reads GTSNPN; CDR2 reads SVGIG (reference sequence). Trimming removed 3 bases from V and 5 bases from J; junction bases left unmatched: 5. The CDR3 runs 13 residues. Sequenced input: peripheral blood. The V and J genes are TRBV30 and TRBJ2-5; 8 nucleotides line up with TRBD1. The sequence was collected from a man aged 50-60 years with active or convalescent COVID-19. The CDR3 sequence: CAWSANRGETQYF. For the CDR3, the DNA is TGTGCCTGGAGCGCCAACAGGGGGGAGACCCAGTACTTC.